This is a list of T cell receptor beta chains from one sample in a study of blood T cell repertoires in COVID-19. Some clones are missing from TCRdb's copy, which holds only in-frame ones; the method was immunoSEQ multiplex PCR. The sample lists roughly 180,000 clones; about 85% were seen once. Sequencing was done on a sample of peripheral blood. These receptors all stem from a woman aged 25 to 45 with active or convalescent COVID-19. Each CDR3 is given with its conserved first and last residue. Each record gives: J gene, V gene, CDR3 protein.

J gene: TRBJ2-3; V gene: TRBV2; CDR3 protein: CASTRGLAGFTDTQYF
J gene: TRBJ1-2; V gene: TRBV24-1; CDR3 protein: CATSVGTGNYGYTF
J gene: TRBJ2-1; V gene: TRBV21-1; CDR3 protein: CASSKWYRSLHEQFF
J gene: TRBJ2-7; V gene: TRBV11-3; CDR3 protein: CASSLNSYYEQYF
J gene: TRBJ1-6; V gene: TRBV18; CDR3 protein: CASSPQGLSSYNSPLHF
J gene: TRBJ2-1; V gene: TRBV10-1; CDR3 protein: CASSTVQDRSSYNEQFF
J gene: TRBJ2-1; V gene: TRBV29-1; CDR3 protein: CSADRVFNEQFF
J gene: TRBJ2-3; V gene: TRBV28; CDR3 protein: CASSSSVPGLAHDTQYF
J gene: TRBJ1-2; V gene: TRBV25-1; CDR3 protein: CASSDSSREDGYTF
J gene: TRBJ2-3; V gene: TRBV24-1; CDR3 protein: CATSDPGRPGTTNPDTQYF
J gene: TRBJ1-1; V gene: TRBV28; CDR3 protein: CASSFTGTGSTEAFF
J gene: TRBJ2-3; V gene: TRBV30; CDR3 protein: CAWSFGSVTQYF
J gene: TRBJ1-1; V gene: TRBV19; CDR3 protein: CASSSVTGRGNTEAFF
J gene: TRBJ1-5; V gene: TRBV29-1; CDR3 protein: CSTRENSNQPQHF
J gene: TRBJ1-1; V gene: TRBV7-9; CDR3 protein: CASGQGANTEAFF
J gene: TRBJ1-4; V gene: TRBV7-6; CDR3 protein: CASSLAGGLGEKLFF
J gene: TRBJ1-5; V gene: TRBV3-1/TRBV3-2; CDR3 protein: CASSRGQIIQPQHF
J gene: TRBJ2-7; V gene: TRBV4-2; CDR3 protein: CASSQLQGVTYEQYF
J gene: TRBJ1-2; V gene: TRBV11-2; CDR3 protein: CASSGPRGVGNYGYTF
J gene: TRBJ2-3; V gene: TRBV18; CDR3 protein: CASSPGTRGHTDTQYF
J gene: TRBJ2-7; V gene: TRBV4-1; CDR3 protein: CASSQDPPGSSVYEQYF
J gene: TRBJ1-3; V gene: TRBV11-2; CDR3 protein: CASNMLETGSPSNTIYF
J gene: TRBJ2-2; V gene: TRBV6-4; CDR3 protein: CASSESSDGSGELFF
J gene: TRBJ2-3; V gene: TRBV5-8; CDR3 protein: CASSQGLAGGSWTDTQYF
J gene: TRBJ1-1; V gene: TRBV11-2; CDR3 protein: CASSLGRGRGAFF
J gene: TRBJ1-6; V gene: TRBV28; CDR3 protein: CASIRQGARPLRTPLHF